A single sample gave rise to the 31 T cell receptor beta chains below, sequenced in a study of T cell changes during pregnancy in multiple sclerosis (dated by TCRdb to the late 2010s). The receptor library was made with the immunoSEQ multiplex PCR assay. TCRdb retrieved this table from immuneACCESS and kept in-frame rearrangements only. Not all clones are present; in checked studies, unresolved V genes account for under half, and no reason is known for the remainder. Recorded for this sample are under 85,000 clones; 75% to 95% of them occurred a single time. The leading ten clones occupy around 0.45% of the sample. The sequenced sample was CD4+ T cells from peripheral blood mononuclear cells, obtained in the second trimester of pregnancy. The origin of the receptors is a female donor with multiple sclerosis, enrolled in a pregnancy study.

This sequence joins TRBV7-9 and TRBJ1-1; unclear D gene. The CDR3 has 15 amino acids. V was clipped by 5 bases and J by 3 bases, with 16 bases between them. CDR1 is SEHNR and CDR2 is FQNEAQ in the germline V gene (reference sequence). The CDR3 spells CASSPHRFEDTEAFF. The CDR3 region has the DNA TGTGCCAGCAGCCCCCACCGGTTTGAGGACACTGAAGCTTTCTTT.

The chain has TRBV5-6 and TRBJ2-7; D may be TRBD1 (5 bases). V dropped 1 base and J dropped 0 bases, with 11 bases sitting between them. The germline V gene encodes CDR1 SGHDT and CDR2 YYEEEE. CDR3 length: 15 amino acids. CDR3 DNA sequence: TGTGCCAGCAGCTTGAGGGGTTCCCTCTCCTACGAGCAGTACTTC. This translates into CASSLRGSLSYEQYF.

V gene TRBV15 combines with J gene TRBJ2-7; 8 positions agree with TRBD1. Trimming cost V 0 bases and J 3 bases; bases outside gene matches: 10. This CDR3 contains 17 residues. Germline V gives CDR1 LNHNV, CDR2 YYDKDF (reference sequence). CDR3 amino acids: CATSRERGGTGLYEQYF. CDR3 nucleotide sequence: TGTGCCACCAGCAGAGAGAGAGGGGGGACAGGCCTCTACGAGCAGTACTTC.

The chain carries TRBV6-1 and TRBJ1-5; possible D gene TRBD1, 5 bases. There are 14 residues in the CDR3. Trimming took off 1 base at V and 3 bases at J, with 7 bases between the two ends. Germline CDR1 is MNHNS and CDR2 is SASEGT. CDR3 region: CASSEVTDNQPQHF. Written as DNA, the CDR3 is TGTGCCAGCAGTGAAGTGACAGACAATCAGCCCCAGCATTTT.

This chain's CDR3 is CASSQTGTSGRSHNEQFF. CDR3 coding DNA: TGCGCCAGCAGCCAAACCGGGACTAGCGGGAGGTCCCACAATGAGCAGTTCTTC. The V call is TRBV4-1, the J call TRBJ2-1, with 15 bases fitting TRBD2. V lost 2 bases, J lost 5 bases, and 7 bases stayed unmatched. The CDR3 length is 18 residues. The germline V gene has CDR1 MGHRA and CDR2 YSYEKL.

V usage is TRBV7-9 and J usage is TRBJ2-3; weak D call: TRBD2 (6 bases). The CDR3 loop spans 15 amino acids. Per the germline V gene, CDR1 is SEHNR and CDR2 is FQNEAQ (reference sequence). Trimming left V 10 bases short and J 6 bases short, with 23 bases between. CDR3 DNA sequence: TGTGCCACCGGCGAGTGGGCGGAGGGTGGGGATACGCAGTATTTT. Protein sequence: CATGEWAEGGDTQYF.

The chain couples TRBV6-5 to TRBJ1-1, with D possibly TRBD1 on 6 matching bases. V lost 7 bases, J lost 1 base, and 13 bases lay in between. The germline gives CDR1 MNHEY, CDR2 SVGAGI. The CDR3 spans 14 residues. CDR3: CASNQGKRNTEAFF. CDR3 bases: TGTGCCAGCAACCAGGGGAAGAGGAACACTGAAGCTTTCTTT.

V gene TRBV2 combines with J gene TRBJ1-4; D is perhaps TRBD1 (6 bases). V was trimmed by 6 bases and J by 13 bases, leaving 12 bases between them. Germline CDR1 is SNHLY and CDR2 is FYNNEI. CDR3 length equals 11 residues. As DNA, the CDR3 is TGTGCCAGCAGGAGGGACACTGCACTGTTTTTT. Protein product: CASRRDTALFF. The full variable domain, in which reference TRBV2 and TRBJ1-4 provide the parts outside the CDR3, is EPEVTQTPSHQVTQMGQEVILRCVPISNHLYFYWYRQILGQKVEFLVSFYNNEISEKSEIFDDQFSVERPDGSNFTLKIRSTKLEDSAMYFCASRRDTALFFGSGTQLSVL.

CDR3 sequence (DNA): TGTGCCAGCAGTTTGGGCCTAGCGGAAGAGACCCAGTACTTC. Translation gives CASSLGLAEETQYF. The chain combines TRBV28 with TRBJ2-5, with 7 positions matching TRBD2. The germline gives CDR1 MDHEN, CDR2 SYDVKM. The CDR3 consists of 14 residues. After removal of 3 bases from V and 3 bases from J, the junction contained 4 bases not matched to a gene.

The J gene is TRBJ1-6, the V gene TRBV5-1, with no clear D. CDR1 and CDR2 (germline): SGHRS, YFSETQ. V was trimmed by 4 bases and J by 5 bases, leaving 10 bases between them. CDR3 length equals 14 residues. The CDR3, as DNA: TGCGCCAGCAGCCTAAACAGTAATAATTCACCCCTCCACTTT. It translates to CASSLNSNNSPLHF.

CDR3 loop: CALLGQGGYYEQYF. CDR3 DNA: TGTGCCTTACTCGGACAGGGTGGATACTACGAGCAGTACTTC. The chain recombines TRBV30 with TRBJ2-5; 8 bases align to TRBD1. The J call may be incorrect, as the DNA end agrees better with TRBJ2-7. Germline CDR1 GTSNPN, CDR2 SVGIG (reference sequence). The CDR3 totals 14 residues.

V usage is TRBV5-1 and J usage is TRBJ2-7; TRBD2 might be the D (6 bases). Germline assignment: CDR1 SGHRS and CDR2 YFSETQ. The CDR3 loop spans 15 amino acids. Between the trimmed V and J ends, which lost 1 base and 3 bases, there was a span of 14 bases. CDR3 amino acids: CASSLKETSNYEQYF. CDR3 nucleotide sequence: TGCGCCAGCAGCTTGAAAGAGACTAGTAACTACGAGCAGTACTTC.

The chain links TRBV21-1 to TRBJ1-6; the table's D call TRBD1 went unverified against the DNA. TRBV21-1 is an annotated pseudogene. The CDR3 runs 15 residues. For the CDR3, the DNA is TGTGCCAGCAGCAAATTTGACAGGGAGGATTCACCCCTCCACTTT. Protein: CASSKFDREDSPLHF.

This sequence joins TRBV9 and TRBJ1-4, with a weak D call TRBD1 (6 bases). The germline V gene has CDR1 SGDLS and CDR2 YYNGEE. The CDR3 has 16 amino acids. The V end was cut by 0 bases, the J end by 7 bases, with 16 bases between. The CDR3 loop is CASSVATGGAAEKLFF. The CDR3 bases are TGTGCCAGCAGCGTAGCTACGGGGGGCGCGGCTGAAAAACTGTTTTTT.

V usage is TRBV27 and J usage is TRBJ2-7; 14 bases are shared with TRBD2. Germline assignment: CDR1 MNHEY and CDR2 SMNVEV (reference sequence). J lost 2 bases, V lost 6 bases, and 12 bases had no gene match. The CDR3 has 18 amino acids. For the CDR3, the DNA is TGTGCCAGCAGCTCTGGGACTAGCGGGGGATTAACGACCTACGAGCAGTACTTC. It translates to CASSSGTSGGLTTYEQYF.

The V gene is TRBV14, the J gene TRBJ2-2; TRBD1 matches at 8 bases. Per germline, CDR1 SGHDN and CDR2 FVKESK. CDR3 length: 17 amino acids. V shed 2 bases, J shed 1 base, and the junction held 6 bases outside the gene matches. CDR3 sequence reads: CASSQWRTGMNTGELFF. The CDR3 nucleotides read TGTGCCAGCAGCCAATGGAGGACAGGGATGAACACCGGGGAGCTGTTTTTT.

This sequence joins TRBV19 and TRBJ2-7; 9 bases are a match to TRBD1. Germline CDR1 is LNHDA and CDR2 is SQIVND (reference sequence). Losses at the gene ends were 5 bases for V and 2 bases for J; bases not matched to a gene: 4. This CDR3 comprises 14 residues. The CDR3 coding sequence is TGTGCCAGTAGTCGATACAGGGGGCCCTACGAGCAGTACTTC. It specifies CASSRYRGPYEQYF.

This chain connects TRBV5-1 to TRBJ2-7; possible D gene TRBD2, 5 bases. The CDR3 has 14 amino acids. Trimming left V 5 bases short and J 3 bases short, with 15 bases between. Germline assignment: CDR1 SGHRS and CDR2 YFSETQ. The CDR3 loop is CASRPGLPNYEQYF. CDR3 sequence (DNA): TGCGCCAGCAGACCCGGACTCCCAAACTACGAGCAGTACTTC.

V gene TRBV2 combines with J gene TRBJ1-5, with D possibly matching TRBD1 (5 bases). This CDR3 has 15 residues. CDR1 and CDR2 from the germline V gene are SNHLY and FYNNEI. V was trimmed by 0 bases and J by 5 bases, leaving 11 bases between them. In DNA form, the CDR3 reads TGTGCCAGCAGTGAAGCGGCAGGGAGGCATCAGCCCCAGCATTTT. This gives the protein CASSEAAGRHQPQHF.

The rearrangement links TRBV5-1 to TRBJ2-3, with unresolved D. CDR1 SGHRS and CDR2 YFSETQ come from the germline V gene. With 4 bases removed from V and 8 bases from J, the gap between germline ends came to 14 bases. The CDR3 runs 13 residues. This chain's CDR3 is CASSISGTGTQYF. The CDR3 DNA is TGCGCCAGCAGCATCTCCGGTACTGGTACGCAGTATTTT.

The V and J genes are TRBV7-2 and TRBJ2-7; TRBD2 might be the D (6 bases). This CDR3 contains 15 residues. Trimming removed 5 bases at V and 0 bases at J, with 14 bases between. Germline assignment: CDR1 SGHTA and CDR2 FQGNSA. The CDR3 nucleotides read TGTGCCAGCAGCCCCGGGGTAGCGGCCTCCTACGAGCAGTACTTC. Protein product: CASSPGVAASYEQYF. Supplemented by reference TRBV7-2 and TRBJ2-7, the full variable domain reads GAGVSQSPSNKVTEKGKDVELRCDPISGHTALYWYRQSLGQGLEFLIYFQGNSAPDKSGLPSDRFSAERTGGSVSTLTIQRTQQEDSAVYLCASSPGVAASYEQYFGPGTRLTVT.

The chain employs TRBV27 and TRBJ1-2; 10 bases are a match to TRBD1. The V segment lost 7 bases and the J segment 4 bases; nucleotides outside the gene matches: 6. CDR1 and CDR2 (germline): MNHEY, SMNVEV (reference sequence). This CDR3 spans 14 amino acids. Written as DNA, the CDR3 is TGTGCCAGCAAAAACGGGACAGGGGCCTATGGCTACACCTTC. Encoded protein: CASKNGTGAYGYTF.

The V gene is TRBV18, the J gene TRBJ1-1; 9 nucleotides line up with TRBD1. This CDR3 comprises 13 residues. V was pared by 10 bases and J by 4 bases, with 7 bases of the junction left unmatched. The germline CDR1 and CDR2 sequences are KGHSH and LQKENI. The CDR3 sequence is CATKQGAPTEAFF. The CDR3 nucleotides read TGTGCCACGAAACAGGGGGCGCCCACTGAAGCTTTCTTT.

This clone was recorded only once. CDR3 in DNA: TGTGCCAGCACCCCGGGACTAGCGGGACCCTACGAGCAGTACTTC. The encoded protein is CASTPGLAGPYEQYF. The chain carries TRBV28 and TRBJ2-7, with 13 bases that match TRBD2. The V gene's germline CDR1 is MDHEN and CDR2 SYDVKM. After removal of 7 bases from V and 2 bases from J, the junction contained 5 bases not matched to a gene. The CDR3 sequence is 15 residues long.

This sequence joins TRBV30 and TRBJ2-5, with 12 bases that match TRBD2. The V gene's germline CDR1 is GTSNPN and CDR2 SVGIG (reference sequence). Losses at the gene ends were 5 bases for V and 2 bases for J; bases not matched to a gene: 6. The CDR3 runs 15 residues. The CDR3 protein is CAWGRTSGAQETQYF. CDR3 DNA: TGTGCCTGGGGAAGGACTAGCGGGGCACAAGAGACCCAGTACTTC.

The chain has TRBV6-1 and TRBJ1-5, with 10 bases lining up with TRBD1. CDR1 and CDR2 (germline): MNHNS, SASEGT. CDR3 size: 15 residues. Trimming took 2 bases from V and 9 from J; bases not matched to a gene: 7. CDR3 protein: CASSEWGQGSRPQHF. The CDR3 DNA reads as TGTGCCAGCAGTGAATGGGGACAGGGGTCTCGGCCCCAGCATTTT.

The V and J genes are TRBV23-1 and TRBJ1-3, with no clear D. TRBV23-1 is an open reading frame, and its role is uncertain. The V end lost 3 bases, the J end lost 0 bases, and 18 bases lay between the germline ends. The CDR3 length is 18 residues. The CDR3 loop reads CASSHTWAGCCSGNTIYF. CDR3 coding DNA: TGCGCCAGCAGTCATACATGGGCAGGATGCTGCTCTGGAAACACCATATATTTT.

This CDR3 reads CASSWGLLTGASYNEQFF. The DNA for the CDR3 is TGCGCCAGCAGCTGGGGGCTCCTAACCGGGGCCTCCTACAATGAGCAGTTCTTC. The chain has TRBV5-1 and TRBJ2-1, with D tentatively TRBD1 (6 bases). Germline CDR1 is SGHRS and CDR2 is YFSETQ. Trimming shortened V by 3 bases and J by 0 bases, and 19 bases separated the two germline ends. This CDR3 has 18 amino acids.

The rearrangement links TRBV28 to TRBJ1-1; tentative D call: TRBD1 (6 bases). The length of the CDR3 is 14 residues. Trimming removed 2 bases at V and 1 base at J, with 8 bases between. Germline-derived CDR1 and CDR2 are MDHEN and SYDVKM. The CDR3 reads CASSLTGKNTEAFF. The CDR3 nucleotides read TGTGCCAGCAGTTTAACAGGGAAGAACACTGAAGCTTTCTTT. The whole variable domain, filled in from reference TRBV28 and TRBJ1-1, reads DVKVTQSSRYLVKRTGEKVFLECVQDMDHENMFWYRQDPGLGLRLIYFSYDVKMKEKGDIPEGYSVSREKKERFSLILESASTNQTSMYLCASSLTGKNTEAFFGQGTRLTVV.

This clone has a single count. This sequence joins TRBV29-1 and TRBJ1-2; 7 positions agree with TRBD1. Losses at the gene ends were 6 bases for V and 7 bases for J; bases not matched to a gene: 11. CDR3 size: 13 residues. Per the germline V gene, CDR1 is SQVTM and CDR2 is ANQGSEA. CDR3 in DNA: TGCAGCGTCGCACCGGACAGGAGTAGTGGCTACACCTTC. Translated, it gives CSVAPDRSSGYTF. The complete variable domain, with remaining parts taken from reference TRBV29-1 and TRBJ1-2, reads SAVISQKPSRDICQRGTSLTIQCQVDSQVTMMFWYRQQPGQSLTLIATANQGSEATYESGFVIDKFPISRPNLTFSTLTVSNMSPEDSSIYLCSVAPDRSSGYTFGSGTRLTVV.

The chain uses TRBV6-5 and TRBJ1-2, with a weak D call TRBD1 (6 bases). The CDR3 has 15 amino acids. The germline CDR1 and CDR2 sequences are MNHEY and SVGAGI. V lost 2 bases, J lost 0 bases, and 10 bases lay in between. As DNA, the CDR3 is TGTGCCAGCAGTTACATGACAGGACCTAACTATGGCTACACCTTC. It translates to CASSYMTGPNYGYTF.